The 25 T cell receptor beta chains below were found in one sample sequenced in a study of cytomegalovirus exposure and HLA in healthy donors. Both 60 Vbeta primers and 13 Jbeta primers went into the PCR. The protocol was immunoSEQ multiplex PCR, while the TCRdb copy is restricted to in-frame clones and leaves out a portion. The data hold about 170,000 clones, with roughly four fifths observed a single time. The sequenced material came from PBMCs. These receptors came from a woman in her forties or fifties in good health and CMV-seropositive.

The rearrangement uses TRBV7-3 and TRBJ2-7, with D tentatively TRBD2 (6 bases). The CDR3 is 14 residues long. V was clipped by 2 bases and J by 6 bases, with 14 bases between them. Germline V gives CDR1 SGHTA, CDR2 FQGTGA. CDR3 bases: TGTGCCAGCAGCTTACGGGGGATGGTGGGCGAGCAGTACTTC. Its protein product is CASSLRGMVGEQYF.

The chain couples TRBV6-5 to TRBJ1-3, with a tentative D call TRBD1 (5 bases). Germline CDR1 and CDR2: MNHEY and SVGAGI. V was shortened by 5 bases and J by 2 bases, with 10 bases between the two germline ends. The CDR3 is 14 amino acids. DNA of the CDR3: TGTGCCAGCAGTCGGACAAGGCCTGGAAACACCATATATTTT. It yields the protein CASSRTRPGNTIYF.

The chain links TRBV6-1 to TRBJ2-2, with TRBD1 matching 7 bases. The V gene's germline CDR1 is MNHNS and CDR2 SASEGT. V lost 11 bases to trimming and J lost 9 bases; unmatched junction nucleotides: 12. The CDR3 totals 13 residues. The CDR3 bases are TGTGCCGGGGGACAGACCGTACAGCGGGAGCTGTTTTTT. Translated: CAGGQTVQRELFF.

This clone was observed a handful of times. This chain links TRBV19 with TRBJ2-1, with TRBD1 matching over 12 bases. This CDR3 is built from 16 residues. V trimming: 5 bases; J trimming: 6 bases; junction bases outside the gene matches: 8. Germline V gene sequence: CDR1 LNHDA, CDR2 SQIVND (reference sequence). The CDR3 protein is CASSRSWDRGPNEQFF. CDR3 in DNA: TGTGCCAGTAGTCGTAGTTGGGACAGGGGGCCCAATGAGCAGTTCTTC.

This clone was detected a few times. This chain uses TRBV5-4 with TRBJ1-2, with a tentative D call TRBD1 (6 bases). The CDR3 has 13 residues. V was clipped by 3 bases and J by 8 bases, with 14 bases between them. CDR1 is SGHNT, CDR2 YYREEE, per germline (reference sequence). Here the CDR3 DNA reads TGTGCCAGCAGCTCCCTCGGGGGGCACGGCTACACCTTC. Its translation: CASSSLGGHGYTF. Variable domain in full (rest from reference TRBV5-4 and TRBJ1-2): ETGVTQSPTHLIKTRGQQVTLRCSSQSGHNTVSWYQQALGQGPQFIFQYYREEENGRGNFPPRFSGLQFPNYSSELNVNALELDDSALYLCASSSLGGHGYTFGSGTRLTVV.

The genes are TRBV10-3 and TRBJ2-3, with 11 bases aligning to TRBD1. V lost 6 bases and J lost 2; bases outside the gene matches: 4. Germline V gene sequence: CDR1 ENHRY, CDR2 SYGVKD. The CDR3 loop spans 15 amino acids. Here the CDR3 DNA reads TGTGCCATCAGCCGGACAGGGGGCGACACAGATACGCAGTATTTT. This codes for CAISRTGGDTDTQYF.

The chain links TRBV7-3 to TRBJ2-1; the D gene is possibly TRBD1 (6 bases). Trimming removed 1 base from V and 7 bases from J, with 17 bases in between. This CDR3 region has 16 residues. Per germline, CDR1 SGHTA and CDR2 FQGTGA. In nucleotides, the CDR3 is TGTGCCAGCAGCTTAAGTAGAGGGGGAATCGTAAATGAGCAGTTCTTC. The encoded protein is CASSLSRGGIVNEQFF.

J is TRBJ2-6 and V is TRBV18; 10 positions match TRBD1. Germline loops: CDR1 KGHSH, CDR2 LQKENI. The CDR3 runs 20 residues. V lost 3 bases, J lost 0 bases, and 11 bases stayed unmatched. The DNA of the CDR3 is TGTGCCAGCTCACCTCTTCAGACAGGGGGCGCCCCCTCTGGGGCCAACGTCCTGACTTTC. Its translation is CASSPLQTGGAPSGANVLTF.

This chain joins TRBV19 and TRBJ1-2, with TRBD1 identical over 7 bases. V shed 9 bases, J shed 0 bases, and the junction held 13 bases outside the gene matches. CDR3 size: 16 residues. The V gene's germline CDR1 is LNHDA and CDR2 SQIVND (reference sequence). In DNA, the CDR3 is TGTGCCAGCCGATCCCCTGACAGGGATGCTAACTATGGCTACACCTTC. Its translation is CASRSPDRDANYGYTF.

This clone was observed a single time. The chain has TRBV18 and TRBJ2-2, with 14 bases fitting TRBD2. The CDR3 covers 17 residues. Germline CDR1 and CDR2: KGHSH and LQKENI. The trim removed 6 bases at V and 2 bases at J, leaving 5 bases unmatched. The CDR3 reads CASSRTSGGTNTGELFF. The CDR3 DNA reads as TGTGCCAGCTCCCGGACTAGCGGGGGGACTAACACCGGGGAGCTGTTTTTT.

V gene TRBV7-9 combines with J gene TRBJ1-5, with 8 nucleotides matching TRBD1. The CDR3 runs to 15 residues. Germline trimming cut 4 bases from V and 2 bases from J; bases unmatched to any gene: 4. CDR1 is SEHNR, CDR2 FQNEAQ, per germline (reference sequence). The DNA of the CDR3 is TGTGCCAGCAGCTCAGGGGGCAAGGGCAATCAGCCCCAGCATTTT. This codes for CASSSGGKGNQPQHF.

Here the CDR3 reads CASSRTRDTQYF. CDR3 DNA sequence: TGTGCCAGCAGCCGGACTAGGGATACGCAGTATTTT. The chain recombines TRBV11-2 with TRBJ2-3; 7 bases map to TRBD2. Germline V CDR1 and CDR2: SGHAT, FQNNGV. The CDR3 totals 12 residues. V was clipped by 5 bases and J by 6 bases; unmatched bases: 2.

DNA of the CDR3: TGTGCCAGCTCCTCGGTACCCCTGAACACTGAAGCTTTCTTT. Its translation: CASSSVPLNTEAFF. The chain links TRBV2 to TRBJ1-1; unclear D gene. This CDR3 contains 14 residues. The germline V gene has CDR1 SNHLY and CDR2 FYNNEI. Trimming cost V 8 bases and J 0 bases, with 13 bases left between them.

This chain links TRBV28 with TRBJ2-2; a weak D match, TRBD1 (6 bases). The CDR3 covers 15 residues. The germline V gene encodes CDR1 MDHEN and CDR2 SYDVKM. V gave up 2 bases and J gave up 2 bases, with 9 bases separating them. The CDR3 nucleotides read TGTGCCAGCAGTTTAGGGGGCGGTAACACCGGGGAGCTGTTTTTT. It yields the protein CASSLGGGNTGELFF.

The CDR3 coding sequence is TGTGCCAGCAGTGGGGACAGGGGGCAAGTAGAGACCCAGTACTTC. The encoded protein is CASSGDRGQVETQYF. The gene calls are TRBV6-1 and TRBJ2-5, with TRBD1 matching over 12 bases. Germline CDR1 MNHNS, CDR2 SASEGT. This CDR3 has 15 amino acids. Trimming removed 4 bases from V and 4 bases from J; junction bases left unmatched: 4.

In this sample, this clone turned up a few times. This chain links TRBV20-1 with TRBJ1-1; D is ambiguous. This CDR3 contains 10 residues. Germline-derived CDR1 and CDR2 are DFQATT and SNEGSKA (reference sequence). CDR3 protein: CSLRPTEAFF. Written as DNA, the CDR3 is TGCAGCTTGAGGCCCACTGAAGCTTTCTTT.

This chain's CDR3 is CATSSRMNTEAFF. For the CDR3, the DNA is TGTGCCACCAGCAGTCGTATGAACACTGAAGCTTTCTTT. The chain carries TRBV15 and TRBJ1-1, with unresolved D. Germline V CDR1 and CDR2: LNHNV, YYDKDF (reference sequence). Trimming removed 3 bases at V and 0 bases at J, with 5 bases between. This CDR3 has 13 amino acids. The full variable domain, completed using reference TRBV15 and TRBJ1-1, is DAMVIQNPRYQVTQFGKPVTLSCSQTLNHNVMYWYQQKSSQAPKLLFHYYDKDFNNEADTPDNFQSRRPNTSFCFLDIRSPGLGDTAMYLCATSSRMNTEAFFGQGTRLTVV.

In this sample, this clone turned up a few times. The rearrangement joins TRBV2 to TRBJ2-1; 11 bases fit TRBD2. Trimming removed 1 base from V and 16 bases from J; junction bases left unmatched: 12. The CDR3 totals 15 residues. Looked up from germline, CDR1 is SNHLY and CDR2 is FYNNEI. The CDR3 sequence is CASSEGSGGARSEFF. DNA of the CDR3: TGTGCCAGCAGTGAAGGTAGCGGGGGGGCTAGGTCAGAATTCTTC.

This sequence joins TRBV11-3 and TRBJ2-6, with D possibly TRBD1 on 6 matching bases. Germline-derived CDR1 and CDR2 are SGHNT and YENEEA. This CDR3 spans 16 amino acids. V was pared by 1 base and J by 4 bases, with 11 bases between. DNA for the CDR3: TGTGCCAGCAGCTTAGGGCAGGGGTCAGGGGCCAACGTCCTGACTTTC. Translated: CASSLGQGSGANVLTF. Full variable domain (remainder filled in from reference TRBV11-3 and TRBJ2-6): EAGVVQSPRYKIIEKKQPVAFWCNPISGHNTLYWYLQNLGQGPELLIRYENEEAVDDSQLPKDRFSAERLKGVDSTLKIQPAELGDSAVYLCASSLGQGSGANVLTFGAGSRLTVL.

This clone was seen only a few times. This chain uses TRBV5-1 with TRBJ2-5, with 10 bases lining up with TRBD2. The CDR3 loop spans 14 amino acids. Germline assignment: CDR1 SGHRS and CDR2 YFSETQ. V dropped 2 bases and J dropped 3; count of bases not matched to a gene: 1. CDR3 sequence reads: CASSLAGGKETQYF. In DNA, the CDR3 is TGCGCCAGCAGCTTAGCGGGGGGGAAAGAGACCCAGTACTTC.

The chain uses TRBV10-3 and TRBJ2-5; D perhaps matches TRBD1 (5 bases). TRBJ2-7 explains the end of the DNA better; the J call may be wrong. CDR3 size: 13 residues. CDR1 is ENHRY and CDR2 is SYGVKD in the germline V gene. In DNA form, the CDR3 reads TGTGCCATCAGTCTAGACAGTTCCTACGAGCAGTACTTC. Encoded protein: CAISLDSSYEQYF.

The rearrangement uses TRBV5-1 and TRBJ2-1, with 7 nucleotides matching TRBD1. Germline V CDR1 and CDR2: SGHRS, YFSETQ. Trimming removed 4 bases from V and 0 bases from J; junction bases left unmatched: 7. The CDR3 has 16 residues. The CDR3 region has the DNA TGCGCCAGCAGCCTGACAGGGCAGAGCTCCTACAATGAGCAGTTCTTC. This gives the protein CASSLTGQSSYNEQFF.

The chain is built from TRBV6-1 and TRBJ1-3; 7 positions agree with TRBD1. With V trimmed by 6 bases and J by 3 bases, 5 bases remained unmatched. Germline V gene data show CDR1 as MNHNS and CDR2 as SASEGT. This CDR3 has 14 residues. CDR3 coding DNA: TGTGCCAGCAGCGAACAGGGGAATGGAAACACCATATATTTT. Protein sequence: CASSEQGNGNTIYF.

This chain connects TRBV9 to TRBJ2-2, with 11 bases lining up with TRBD1. V gave up 2 bases and J gave up 3 bases; unmatched junction bases: 6. Germline lookup yields CDR1 SGDLS and CDR2 YYNGEE. CDR3 size: 17 residues. CDR3 DNA sequence: TGTGCCAGCAGCGTTGGGACAGGGGGAGATTACACCGGGGAGCTGTTTTTT. Protein: CASSVGTGGDYTGELFF.

This sequence joins TRBV7-8 and TRBJ1-1; 8 bases are shared with TRBD1. Germline values: CDR1 SGHVS, CDR2 FQNEAQ. This CDR3 is built from 16 residues. V lost 5 bases to trimming and J lost 2 bases; unmatched junction nucleotides: 10. CDR3 DNA sequence: TGTGCCAGCAGCCGGACCGCTGGACAGGGAAACACTGAAGCTTTCTTT. Translation: CASSRTAGQGNTEAFF. The whole variable domain, remainder taken from reference TRBV7-8 and TRBJ1-1, is GAGVSQSPRYKVAKRGQDVALRCDPISGHVSLFWYQQALGQGPEFLTYFQNEAQLDKSGLPSDRFFAERPEGSVSTLKIQRTQQEDSAVYLCASSRTAGQGNTEAFFGQGTRLTVV.